The following is a T cell receptor beta chain sequence with its context. Its antigen is currently unknown. It was approximately 0.2 ug DNA, some 30,000 T cell genomes, that sorted-subset replicate PCRs used. Some clones are missing from TCRdb's copy, which holds only in-frame ones; the method was immunoSEQ multiplex PCR. The table lists approximately 2,000,000 clones, around 92% of them singletons. This sample is part of a study of shared clonotypes between healthy human individuals. Study-wide results and caveats: Around 5% was the fraction of naive CD4 clonotypes found shared across a few donors.

The study separated CD4+ cells into CD45RA+ naive and CD45RA-negative memory subsets. The sequencing sample was made of naive CD4+ T cells from PBMCs. Stated subset: CD45RA+ positively selected. The sequence came from a man aged 18 to 30 in good health. Some clones in this sample may be carry-over from other donors' samples.

The CDR3 DNA sequence: TGTGCCAGCAGTTACTGGCTAGCGGCTGAGCAGTTCTTC. Translation: CASSYWLAAEQFF. The chain employs TRBV6-5 and TRBJ2-1; 7 nucleotides align to TRBD2. The CDR3 runs 13 residues. Germline CDR1 reads MNHEY; CDR2 reads SVGAGI. V lost 1 base, J lost 9 bases, and 3 bases stayed unmatched.